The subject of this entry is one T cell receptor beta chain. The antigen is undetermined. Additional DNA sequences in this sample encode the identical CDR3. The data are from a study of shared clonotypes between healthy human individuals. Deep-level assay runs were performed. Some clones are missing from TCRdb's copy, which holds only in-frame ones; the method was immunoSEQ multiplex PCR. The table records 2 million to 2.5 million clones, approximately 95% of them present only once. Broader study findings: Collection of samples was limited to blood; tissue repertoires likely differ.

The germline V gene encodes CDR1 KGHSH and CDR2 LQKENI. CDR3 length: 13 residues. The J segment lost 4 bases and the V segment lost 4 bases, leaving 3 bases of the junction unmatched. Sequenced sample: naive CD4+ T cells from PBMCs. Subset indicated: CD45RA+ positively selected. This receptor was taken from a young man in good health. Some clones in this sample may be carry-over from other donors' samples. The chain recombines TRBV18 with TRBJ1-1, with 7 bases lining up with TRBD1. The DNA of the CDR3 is TGTGCCAGCTCACTGGGACAGAGCACTGAAGCTTTCTTT. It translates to CASSLGQSTEAFF. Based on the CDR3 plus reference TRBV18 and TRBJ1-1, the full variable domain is NAGVMQNPRHLVRRRGQEARLRCSPMKGHSHVYWYRQLPEEGLKFMVYLQKENIIDESGMPKERFSAEFPKEGPSILRIQQVVRGDSAAYFCASSLGQSTEAFFGQGTRLTVV.